This T cell receptor beta chain is from a study of cytomegalovirus exposure and HLA in healthy donors (TCRdb year 2017). Study-level background: In an earlier analysis of some 610 of the donors, 276 Gb of sequence data and about 110 million unique TCR beta sequences from roughly 200 million T cells were reported. Roughly 300 gigabases of sequencing data and approximately 85 million unique TCR sequences were included in an early release covering roughly 600 HLA-typed donors. The genetic ancestry cluster associated with self-reported Caucasian donors included roughly 84% of the 398 genotyped donors. The aim of the study was to test whether cataloging public T cell receptors could identify signatures of past pathogen exposure. Using immunosequencing, the study profiled T cell repertoires from 666 subjects and related those repertoires to cytomegalovirus serostatus. Besides the first cohort of under 700 subjects, a separate validation cohort made up of 120 different subjects was used. To predict cytomegalovirus infection status, the study combined high-throughput TCR immunosequencing, statistical association of individual TCRs with disease status, and machine learning. In a later analysis, previously published TCR beta repertoires from several hundred donors were re-analyzed and high-resolution HLA genotyping was added so that TCR occurrence patterns could be studied. Rather than drawing on any new phenotypic data, the later analysis identified candidate immune exposures from TCR beta sequences and the way those sequences occurred across donors. To decide whether each TCR beta V gene segment behaved as functional or pseudogenic, an earlier analysis of 587 of the donors relied on high-throughput TCR beta sequencing. Alongside the repertoire data, information on donor age, sex, ethnicity and CMV serostatus was compiled. A later genetic analysis took genome-wide SNP genotypes for about three fifths of the 666 donors and used that subset as a discovery cohort. Every discovery cohort repertoire had been produced on one sequencing platform. Class I and class II HLA loci were covered by the typing at four-digit resolution. The number of donors typed differed by locus, with roughly 629-640 for A, B, C, DRB1 and DQB1, approximately 500 for DQA1, under 610 for DPA1, and over 400 for DPB1. Roughly 5 DR-DQ haplotypes were handled as single units for association and clustering because linkage in the cohort was strong. On average, approximately 250,000 unique TCR beta nucleotide sequences were sequenced per donor among 398 genotyped donors of the cohort, with roughly 18% of those sequences being non-productive.

Including the terminal cysteine and phenylalanine, the CDR3 comprises 11 residues. Of all the DNA, just the CDR3 is kept, 33 bases in frame from base 1. The germline V gene encodes CDR1 SGHTA and CDR2 FQGNSA. V lost 8 bases and J lost 7 bases; the stretch between them is 11 bases long. The cohort comprised some 680 healthy bone marrow donors. All cohort members were sampled while nominally healthy, although unrecorded immune exposures were likely present. The donor tested CMV seronegative and was one of the 352 seronegative cohort members. A peripheral blood sample was provided by each donor, and peripheral blood mononuclear cells were used for TCR beta sequencing. Genomic DNA was extracted from the blood cell samples with the Qiagen DNeasy Blood Extraction Kit. Overall results and qualifications from the work: Most CMV-associated TCR beta chains appeared to be HLA-restricted in a later analysis, and the HLA associations seemed to be driven largely by CMV exposure. Specific HLA alleles were associated with 15,000 to 20,000 TCR beta sequences at a false discovery rate of 0.05 in a later analysis. A few of the identified cytomegalovirus-associated TCR beta chains were confirmed in vitro to be specific for cytomegalovirus antigens. HLA typing was unavailable for some donors at each locus, so association tests used only the typed subset. The study listed 150 to 200 TCR beta chains as associated with cytomegalovirus. Immune exposure information for the cohort was limited to CMV serostatus. The authors suggested that the approach could potentially be generalized to other disease states and immunological phenotypes. An association between a missense DCLRE1C variant and V-gene and J-gene trimming of TCR beta chains was found in a later genetic analysis and replicated in an independent cohort. A later analysis found that HLA-associated TCR beta chains were more clonally expanded and had lower generation probabilities than equally common non-associated chains. Linkage disequilibrium might explain the correlated functional status among segregating V segments, but an unknown experimental factor could not be ruled out. The classifier was reported to diagnose cytomegalovirus status with high specificity and sensitivity in both the original and validation cohorts. Because the 87-base-pair reads could not distinguish some IMGT-functional V segments, including TRBV6-2 and TRBV6-3, those segments were excluded. According to a later analysis, parvovirus B19, influenza, CMV and Epstein-Barr virus appeared linked to several top co-occurrence clusters. In a later analysis, the rate of TCR association differed among HLA loci, with DRB1 alleles having the most associated TCRs and HLA-C alleles having the fewest. In a later genetic analysis, fewer N-insertions in productive TCRs were reported among donors in an Asian-associated ancestry cluster than the approximately 710-donor mean. Broadly in line with IMGT annotations, most TCR beta V segments showed up in productive rearrangements about 90% or about 30% of the time in an earlier analysis of 587 of the donors. In this cohort, only TCR beta chains were sequenced, and detectable features were limited by the absence of alpha or paired-chain data. When HLA alleles, especially DR and DQ, strongly co-occurred, TCR associations were difficult to assign to individual alleles. A further reported finding was that TCR beta sequences accurately predicted the HLA-A and HLA-B alleles for most subjects in the first cohort. While some public TCRs were present in many individuals, most TCR sequences turned up only very rarely across donors. Roughly uniform sequencing depth across donors was assumed in presence/absence analyses, although this assumption may not hold. The sequencing pipeline was judged likely to have produced a cluster of highly shared sequence variants as a technical artifact. The earlier analysis of approximately 560 of the donors excluded 15 to 20 rarely observed V segments, including chromosome 9 orphons, because counts were too low.

Library creation used the immunoSEQ multiplex PCR assay. For the multiplex PCR, a mixture combining 60 forward primers for TCR Vbeta segments and 13 reverse primers for TCR Jbeta segments was used. A multiplex PCR assay on genomic DNA amplified the CDR3 region of rearranged TCR beta genes. The amplified TCR beta libraries were sequenced on the Illumina HiSeq System as 87-base-pair reads. The paper's processing steps were these. Across the roughly 700 repertoires, a later analysis counted around 80 million unique TCR beta chains, some 11 million of which were shared by at least two donors. Raw reads were error-corrected and collapsed into unique sequences with a nearest-neighbor algorithm that merged closely related sequences to remove PCR and sequencing errors. Alignment of CDR3 sequences to IMGT reference sequences was used to assign V, D and J gene segments. Each retained sequence needed at least a six-nucleotide match to both a V gene segment and a J gene segment. A rearrangement counted as productive if the CDR3 had no stop codons and remained in frame with V and J, and every other rearrangement counted as non-productive. Following IMGT convention, CDR3 was defined as the stretch from the second conserved V-encoded cysteine to the conserved J-encoded phenylalanine. Sequences without an unambiguous match to a single V gene segment were excluded from the earlier analysis of several hundred of the donors. In an earlier analysis of 587 of the donors, a V segment was called functional when productive rearrangements were above 56.7%, and segregating when the standard deviation between donors exceeded 5%. A statistical classification framework was built for diagnosing cytomegalovirus status from the catalog of TCR beta chain sequences. In a later analysis, TCR nucleotide sequences were compared against IMGT/GENE-DB human TR gene sequences so that V and J genes could be assigned. The TCRdist pipeline was used in a later analysis to assign CDR3 sequences and most-parsimonious VDJ recombination scenarios. In a later analysis, each TCR beta chain was defined by its CDR3 amino acid sequence together with its V-gene family, and reads lacking a unique V-gene family were excluded. As a way to deal with suspected cross-contamination and a sequencing artifact, a later analysis dropped 592 nucleotide sequences that were highly shared and had low generation probability. A later analysis calculated a clonal expansion index for each public chain from normalized within-repertoire ranks of inferred template counts. In a later analysis, generation probabilities were computed using a VDJ recombination model fitted to out-of-frame rearrangements, and the results were checked against IGoR. In a later analysis, TCR-TCR, TCR-HLA and TCR-CMV co-occurrence was scored with hypergeometric tests, and a repertoire-size bias correction was applied to TCR pairs. A later analysis estimated false discovery rates by permuting HLA or CMV assignments 20 times. In a later analysis, co-occurring TCRs were grouped using DBSCAN, and TCRdist sequence similarity was added for clustering within HLA-allele-positive subsets. Repertoires with fewer than 30,000 or more than 120,000 public chains were left out of co-occurrence clustering, as were about five repertoires with anomalous nucleotide sharing. What TCRdb holds here is the immuneACCESS table cut down to in-frame rearrangements. Part of the clones is not present; checked against another copy, under half of the missing clones reflect an unresolved V gene, and the others are unexplained. V and J calls and clone size are given by that table; D and trimming were obtained from the DNA. Present in this sample are around 130,000 clones, approximately 84% of which were seen just once. The ten largest make up roughly 1.5% of the sample.

Of note for this clone: What antigen it recognizes has not been identified. Per-base quality was not reported, and no clone a single base away is much larger than it.

The V gene is TRBV7-2 and the J gene is TRBJ1-2; a weak D assignment points to TRBD1 (6 bases agree). This TCR was recovered from a woman younger than 30 in good health and CMV-seronegative. The sample comprised PBMCs. At the DNA level, the sequence is TGTGCCAGCGAAGGGGGATCTGGCTACACCTTC. Translated, this is CASEGGSGYTF. Extended through the reference TRBV7-2 and TRBJ1-2 proteins, this CDR3 yields the full variable domain: GAGVSQSPSNKVTEKGKDVELRCDPISGHTALYWYRQSLGQGLEFLIYFQGNSAPDKSGLPSDRFSAERTGGSVSTLTIQRTQQEDSAVYLCASEGGSGYTFGSGTRLTVV.